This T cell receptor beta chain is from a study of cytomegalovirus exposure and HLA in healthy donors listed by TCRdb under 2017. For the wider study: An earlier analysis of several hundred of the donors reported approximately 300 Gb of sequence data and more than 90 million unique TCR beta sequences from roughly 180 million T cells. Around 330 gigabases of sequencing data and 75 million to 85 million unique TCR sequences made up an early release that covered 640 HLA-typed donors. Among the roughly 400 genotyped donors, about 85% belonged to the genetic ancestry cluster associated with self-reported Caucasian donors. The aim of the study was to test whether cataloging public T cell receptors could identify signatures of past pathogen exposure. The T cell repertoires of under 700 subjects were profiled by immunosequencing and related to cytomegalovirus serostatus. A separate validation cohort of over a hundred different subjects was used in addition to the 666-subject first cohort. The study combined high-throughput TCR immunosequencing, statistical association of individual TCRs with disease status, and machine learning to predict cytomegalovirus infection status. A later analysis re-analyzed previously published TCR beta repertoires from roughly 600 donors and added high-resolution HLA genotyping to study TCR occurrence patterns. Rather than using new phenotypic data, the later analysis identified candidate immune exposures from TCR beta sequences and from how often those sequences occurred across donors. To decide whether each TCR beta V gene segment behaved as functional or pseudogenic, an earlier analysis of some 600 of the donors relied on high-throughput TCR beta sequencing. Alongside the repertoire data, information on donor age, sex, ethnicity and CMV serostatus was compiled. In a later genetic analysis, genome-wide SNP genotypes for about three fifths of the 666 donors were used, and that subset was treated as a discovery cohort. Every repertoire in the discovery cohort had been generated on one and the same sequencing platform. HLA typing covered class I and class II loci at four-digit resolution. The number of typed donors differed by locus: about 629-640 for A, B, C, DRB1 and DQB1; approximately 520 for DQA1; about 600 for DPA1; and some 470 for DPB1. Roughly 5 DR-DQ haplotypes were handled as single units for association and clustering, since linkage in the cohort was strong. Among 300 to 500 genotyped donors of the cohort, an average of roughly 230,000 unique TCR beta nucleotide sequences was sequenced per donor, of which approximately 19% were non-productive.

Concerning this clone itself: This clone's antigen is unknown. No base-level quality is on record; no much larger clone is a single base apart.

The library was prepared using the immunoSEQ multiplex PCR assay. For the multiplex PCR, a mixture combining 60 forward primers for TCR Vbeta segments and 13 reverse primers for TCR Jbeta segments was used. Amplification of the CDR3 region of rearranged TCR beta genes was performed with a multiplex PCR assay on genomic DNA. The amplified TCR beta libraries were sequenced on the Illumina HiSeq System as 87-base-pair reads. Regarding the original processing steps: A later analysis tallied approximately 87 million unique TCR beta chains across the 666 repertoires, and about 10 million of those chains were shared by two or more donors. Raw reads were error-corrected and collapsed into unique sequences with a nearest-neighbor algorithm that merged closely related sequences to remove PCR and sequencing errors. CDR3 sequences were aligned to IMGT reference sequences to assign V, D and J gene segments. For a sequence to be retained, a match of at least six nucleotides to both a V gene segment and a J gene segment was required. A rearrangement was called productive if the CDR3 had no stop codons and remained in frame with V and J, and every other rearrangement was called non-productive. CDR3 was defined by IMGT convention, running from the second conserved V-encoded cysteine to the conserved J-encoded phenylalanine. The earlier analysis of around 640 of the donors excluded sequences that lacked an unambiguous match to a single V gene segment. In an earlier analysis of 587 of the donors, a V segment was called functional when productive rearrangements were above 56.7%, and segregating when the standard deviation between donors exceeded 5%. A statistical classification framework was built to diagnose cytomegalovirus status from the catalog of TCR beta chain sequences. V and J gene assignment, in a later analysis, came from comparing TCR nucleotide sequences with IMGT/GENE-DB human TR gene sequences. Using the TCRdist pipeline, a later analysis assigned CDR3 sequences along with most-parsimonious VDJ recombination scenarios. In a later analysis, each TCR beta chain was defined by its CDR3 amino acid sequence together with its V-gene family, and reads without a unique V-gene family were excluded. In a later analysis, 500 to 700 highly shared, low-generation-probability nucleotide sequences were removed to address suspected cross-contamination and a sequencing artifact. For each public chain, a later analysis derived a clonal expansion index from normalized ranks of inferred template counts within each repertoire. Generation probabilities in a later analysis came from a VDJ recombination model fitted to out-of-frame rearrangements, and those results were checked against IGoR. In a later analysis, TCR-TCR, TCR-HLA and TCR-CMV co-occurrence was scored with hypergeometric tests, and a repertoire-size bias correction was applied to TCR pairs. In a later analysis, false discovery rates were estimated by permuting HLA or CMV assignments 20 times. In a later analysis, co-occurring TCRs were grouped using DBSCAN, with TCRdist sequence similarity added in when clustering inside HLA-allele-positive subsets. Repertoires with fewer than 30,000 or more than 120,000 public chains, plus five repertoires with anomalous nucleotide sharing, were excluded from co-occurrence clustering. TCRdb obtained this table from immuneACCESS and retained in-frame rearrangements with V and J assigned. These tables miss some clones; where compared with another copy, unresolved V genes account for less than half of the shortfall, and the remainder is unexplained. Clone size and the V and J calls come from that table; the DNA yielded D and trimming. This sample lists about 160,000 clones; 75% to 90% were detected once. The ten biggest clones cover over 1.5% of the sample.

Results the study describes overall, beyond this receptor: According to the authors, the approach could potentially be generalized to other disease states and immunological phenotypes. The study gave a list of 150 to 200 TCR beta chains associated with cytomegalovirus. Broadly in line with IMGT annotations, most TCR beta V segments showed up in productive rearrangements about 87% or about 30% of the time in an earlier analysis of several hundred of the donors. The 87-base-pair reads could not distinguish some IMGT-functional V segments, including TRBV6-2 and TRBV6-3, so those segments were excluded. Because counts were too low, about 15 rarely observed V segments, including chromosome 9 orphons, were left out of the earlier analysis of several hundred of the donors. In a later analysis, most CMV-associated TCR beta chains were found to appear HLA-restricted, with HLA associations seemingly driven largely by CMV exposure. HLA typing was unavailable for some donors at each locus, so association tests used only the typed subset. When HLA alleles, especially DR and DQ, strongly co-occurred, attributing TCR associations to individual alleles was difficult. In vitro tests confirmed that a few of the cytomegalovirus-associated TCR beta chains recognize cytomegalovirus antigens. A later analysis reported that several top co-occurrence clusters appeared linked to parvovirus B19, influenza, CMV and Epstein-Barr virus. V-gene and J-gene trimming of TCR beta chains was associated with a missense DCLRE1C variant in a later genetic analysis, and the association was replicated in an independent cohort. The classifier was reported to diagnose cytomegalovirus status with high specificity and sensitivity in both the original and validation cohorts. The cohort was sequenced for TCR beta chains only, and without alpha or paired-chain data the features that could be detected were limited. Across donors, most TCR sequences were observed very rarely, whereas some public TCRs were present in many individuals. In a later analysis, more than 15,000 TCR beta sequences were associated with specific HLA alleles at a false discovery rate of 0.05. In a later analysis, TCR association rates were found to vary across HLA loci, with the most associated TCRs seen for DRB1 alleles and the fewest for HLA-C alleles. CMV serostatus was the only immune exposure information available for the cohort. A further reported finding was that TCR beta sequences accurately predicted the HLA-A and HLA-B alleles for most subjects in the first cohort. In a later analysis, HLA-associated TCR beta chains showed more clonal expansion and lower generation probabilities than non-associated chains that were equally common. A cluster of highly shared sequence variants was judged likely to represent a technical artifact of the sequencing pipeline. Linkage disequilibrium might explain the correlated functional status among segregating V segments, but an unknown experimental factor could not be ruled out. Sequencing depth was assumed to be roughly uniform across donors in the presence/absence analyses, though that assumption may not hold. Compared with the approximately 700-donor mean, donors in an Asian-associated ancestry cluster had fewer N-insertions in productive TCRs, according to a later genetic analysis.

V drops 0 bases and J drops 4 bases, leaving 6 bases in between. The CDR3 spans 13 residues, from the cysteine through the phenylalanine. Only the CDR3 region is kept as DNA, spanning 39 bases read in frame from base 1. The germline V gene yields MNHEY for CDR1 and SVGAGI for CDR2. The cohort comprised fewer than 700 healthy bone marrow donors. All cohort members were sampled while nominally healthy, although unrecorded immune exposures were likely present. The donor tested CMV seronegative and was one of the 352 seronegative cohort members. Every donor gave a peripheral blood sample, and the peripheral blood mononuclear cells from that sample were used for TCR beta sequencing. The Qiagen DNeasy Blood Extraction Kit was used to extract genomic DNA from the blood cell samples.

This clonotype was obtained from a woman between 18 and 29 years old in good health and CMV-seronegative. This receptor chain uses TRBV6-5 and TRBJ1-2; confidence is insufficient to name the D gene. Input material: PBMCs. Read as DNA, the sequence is TGTGCCAGCAGTTACTCGCGGGGCTATGGCTACACCTTC. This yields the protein CASSYSRGYGYTF.